The 9 T cell receptor beta chains below were found in one sample sequenced in a study of T cell changes during pregnancy in multiple sclerosis. Profiling relied on immunoSEQ multiplex PCR, and the TCRdb table lists in-frame clones only, not all of them. The top ten clones hold 5% to 5.5% of a sample with over 7,000 clones, over 70% of them seen once. This specimen was CD8+ T cells from peripheral blood mononuclear cells, taken in the first trimester of pregnancy. All receptors derive from a female donor in good health, enrolled as a control in a pregnancy study.

CDR3 bases: TGTGCCAGCAGCTTAGCGGGTAGCGGCACAGATACGCAGTATTTT. Translated, it gives CASSLAGSGTDTQYF. V and J are TRBV7-9 and TRBJ2-3, with D perhaps TRBD2 (5 bases). Germline V gene data show CDR1 as SEHNR and CDR2 as FQNEAQ (reference sequence). The CDR3 spans 15 residues. The V gene lost 0 bases and the J gene lost 1 base, with 8 bases spanning the gap.

The chain employs TRBV4-2 and TRBJ2-1; TRBD2 agrees at 14 bases. The germline CDR1 and CDR2 sequences are LGHNA and YNFKEQ. The J segment lost 2 bases and the V segment lost 3 bases, leaving 3 bases of the junction unmatched. There are 17 residues in the CDR3. CDR3 DNA: TGTGCCAGCAGCCAGACTAGCGGGGGGGCAGCCTACAATGAGCAGTTCTTC. As protein: CASSQTSGGAAYNEQFF.

This clone showed up just a few times. The chain links TRBV29-1 to TRBJ1-1; TRBD1 is a possible D gene (6 bases). The CDR3 runs 12 residues. Germline CDR1 reads SQVTM; CDR2 reads ANQGSEA. Trimming stripped 4 bases from V and 4 bases from J, with 10 bases between. The CDR3 is CSVGGGRTEAFF. The DNA of the CDR3 is TGCAGCGTTGGAGGGGGACGCACTGAAGCTTTCTTT.

CDR3 sequence (DNA): TGTGCCAGCAGCACCTGGGGGGGGTACACTGAAGCTTTCTTT. Protein sequence: CASSTWGGYTEAFF. V gene TRBV6-5 combines with J gene TRBJ1-1, with TRBD1 as a possible D gene (5 bases). V was shortened by 6 bases and J by 3 bases, with 14 bases between the two germline ends. The CDR3 is 14 amino acids. CDR1 MNHEY and CDR2 SVGAGI come from the germline V gene.

J is TRBJ1-2 and V is TRBV19, with 10 bases fitting TRBD1. The germline gives CDR1 LNHDA, CDR2 SQIVND (reference sequence). The CDR3 length is 14 residues. V gave up 4 bases and J gave up 3 bases; unmatched junction bases: 2. The CDR3: CASSTTGGDYGYTF. For the CDR3, the DNA is TGTGCCAGTAGTACGACAGGGGGCGACTATGGCTACACCTTC. The variable domain in full, with the rest retrieved from reference TRBV19 and TRBJ1-2, is DGGITQSPKYLFRKEGQNVTLSCEQNLNHDAMYWYRQDPGQGLRLIYYSQIVNDFQKGDIAEGYSVSREKKESFPLTVTSAQKNPTAFYLCASSTTGGDYGYTFGSGTRLTVV.

The V and J genes are TRBV27 and TRBJ2-1; weak D call: TRBD2 (5 bases). V lost 2 bases to trimming and J lost 0 bases, with 5 bases between them. This CDR3 comprises 14 residues. CDR1 and CDR2 from the germline V gene are MNHEY and SMNVEV (reference sequence). The CDR3 DNA follows: TGTGCCAGCAGTTTAGCGGGCTCCTACAATGAGCAGTTCTTC. Encoded protein: CASSLAGSYNEQFF.

The V gene is TRBV5-1, the J gene TRBJ1-6; D is unresolved. The length of the CDR3 is 12 residues. Per the germline V gene, CDR1 is SGHRS and CDR2 is YFSETQ. Between the trimmed V and J ends, which lost 4 bases and 10 bases, there was a span of 9 bases. DNA of the CDR3: TGCGCCAGCAGCACTGCGGGGTCACCCCTCCACTTT. Its translation is CASSTAGSPLHF.

This chain joins TRBV18 and TRBJ2-5; D is possibly TRBD1 (6 bases). CDR3 length equals 15 residues. Deletions cut 3 bases from V and 3 bases from J, with 14 bases between. CDR1 and CDR2 (germline): KGHSH, LQKENI. The CDR3 here is CASSPGHQSEETQYF. In DNA, the CDR3 is TGTGCCAGCTCACCGGGACACCAAAGCGAAGAGACCCAGTACTTC.

The J gene is TRBJ2-2, the V gene TRBV5-6; 14 nucleotides align to TRBD2. CDR1 is SGHDT and CDR2 is YYEEEE in the germline V gene. This CDR3 spans 19 amino acids. The trim removed 0 bases at V and 5 bases at J, leaving 9 bases unmatched. CDR3 bases: TGTGCCAGCAGCTTGGCCCTTGGGACTAGCGGGAGAGGAACCGGGGAGCTGTTTTTT. Amino acids: CASSLALGTSGRGTGELFF.